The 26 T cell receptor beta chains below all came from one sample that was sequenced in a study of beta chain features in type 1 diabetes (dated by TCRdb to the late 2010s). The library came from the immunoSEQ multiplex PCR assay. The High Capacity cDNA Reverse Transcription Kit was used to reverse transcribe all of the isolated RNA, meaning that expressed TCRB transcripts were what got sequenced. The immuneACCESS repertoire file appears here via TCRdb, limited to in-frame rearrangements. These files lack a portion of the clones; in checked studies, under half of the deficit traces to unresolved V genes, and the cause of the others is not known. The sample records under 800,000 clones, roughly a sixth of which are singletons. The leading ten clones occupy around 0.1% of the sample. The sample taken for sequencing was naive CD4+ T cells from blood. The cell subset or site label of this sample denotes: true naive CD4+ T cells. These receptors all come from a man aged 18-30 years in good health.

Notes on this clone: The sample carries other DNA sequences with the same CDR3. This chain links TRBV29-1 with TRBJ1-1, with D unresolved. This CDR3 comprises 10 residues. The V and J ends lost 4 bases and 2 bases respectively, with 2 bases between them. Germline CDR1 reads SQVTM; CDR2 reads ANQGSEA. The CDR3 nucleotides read TGCAGCGTTGGTAACACTGAAGCTTTCTTT. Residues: CSVGNTEAFF.

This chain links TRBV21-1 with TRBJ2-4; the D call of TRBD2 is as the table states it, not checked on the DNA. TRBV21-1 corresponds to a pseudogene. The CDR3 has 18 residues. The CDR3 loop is CASSSGTSGLLAKNIQYF. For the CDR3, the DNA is TGTGCCAGCAGCAGCGGGACTAGCGGTCTGCTAGCCAAAAACATTCAGTACTTC.

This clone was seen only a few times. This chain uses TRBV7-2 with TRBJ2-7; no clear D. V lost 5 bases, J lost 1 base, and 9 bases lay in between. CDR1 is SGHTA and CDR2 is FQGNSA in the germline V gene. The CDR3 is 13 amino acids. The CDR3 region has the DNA TGTGCCAGCAGCCCCGAGAGGTCCTACGAGCAGTACTTC. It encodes CASSPERSYEQYF.

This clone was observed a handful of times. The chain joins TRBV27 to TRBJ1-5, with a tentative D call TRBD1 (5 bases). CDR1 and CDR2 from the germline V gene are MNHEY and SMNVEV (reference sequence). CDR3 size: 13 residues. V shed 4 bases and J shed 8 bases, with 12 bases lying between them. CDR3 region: CASSWGLREPQHF. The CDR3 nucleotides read TGTGCCAGCAGTTGGGGCCTTCGTGAGCCCCAGCATTTT.

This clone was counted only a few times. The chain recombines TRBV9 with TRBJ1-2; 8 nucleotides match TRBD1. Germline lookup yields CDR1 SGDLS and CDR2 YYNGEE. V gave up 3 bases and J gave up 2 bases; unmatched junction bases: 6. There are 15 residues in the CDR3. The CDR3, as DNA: TGTGCCAGCAGCGCACAGGGGGTCTCGAACTATGGCTACACCTTC. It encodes CASSAQGVSNYGYTF.

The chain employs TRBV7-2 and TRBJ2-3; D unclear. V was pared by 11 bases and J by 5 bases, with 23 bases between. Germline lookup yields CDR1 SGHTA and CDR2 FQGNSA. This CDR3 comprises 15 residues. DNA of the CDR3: TGTGCCTCCTTTGCGAGCGCAAGCCTTGGAGATACGCAGTATTTT. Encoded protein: CASFASASLGDTQYF.

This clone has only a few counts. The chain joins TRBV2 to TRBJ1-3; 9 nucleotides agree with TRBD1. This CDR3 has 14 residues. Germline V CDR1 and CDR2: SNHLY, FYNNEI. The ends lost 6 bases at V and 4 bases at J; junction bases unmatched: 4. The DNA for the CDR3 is TGTGCCAGCAGATGGGACAGGGTAGGAAACACCATATATTTT. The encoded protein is CASRWDRVGNTIYF.

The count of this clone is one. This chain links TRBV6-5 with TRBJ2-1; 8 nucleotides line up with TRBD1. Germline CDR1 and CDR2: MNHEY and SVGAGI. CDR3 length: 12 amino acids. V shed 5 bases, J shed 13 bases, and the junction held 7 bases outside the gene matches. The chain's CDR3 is CASSLDRAVQFF. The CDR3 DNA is TGTGCCAGCAGTCTGGACAGGGCCGTTCAGTTCTTC.

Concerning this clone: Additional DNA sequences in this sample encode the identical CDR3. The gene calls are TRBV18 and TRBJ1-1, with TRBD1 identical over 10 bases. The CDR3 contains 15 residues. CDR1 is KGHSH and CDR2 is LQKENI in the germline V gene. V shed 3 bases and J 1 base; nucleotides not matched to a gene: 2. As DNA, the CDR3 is TGTGCCAGCTCACCCGGACAGGGGGGGAACACTGAAGCTTTCTTT. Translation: CASSPGQGGNTEAFF.

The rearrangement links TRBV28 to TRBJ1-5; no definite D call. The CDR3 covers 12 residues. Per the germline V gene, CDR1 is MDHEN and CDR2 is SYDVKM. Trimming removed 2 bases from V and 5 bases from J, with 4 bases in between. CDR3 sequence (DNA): TGTGCCAGCAGTTTAGGGTATCAGCCCCAGCATTTT. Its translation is CASSLGYQPQHF. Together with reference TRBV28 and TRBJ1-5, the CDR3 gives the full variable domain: DVKVTQSSRYLVKRTGEKVFLECVQDMDHENMFWYRQDPGLGLRLIYFSYDVKMKEKGDIPEGYSVSREKKERFSLILESASTNQTSMYLCASSLGYQPQHFGDGTRLSIL.

CDR3 protein: CASYFYGYTF. The CDR3 DNA follows: TGTGCCAGTTATTTCTATGGCTACACCTTC. The gene calls are TRBV6-6 and TRBJ1-2; D unclear. The V and J ends lost 9 bases and 4 bases respectively, with 6 bases between them. Germline V gene data show CDR1 as MNHNY and CDR2 as SVGAGI (reference sequence). The CDR3 sequence is 10 residues long.

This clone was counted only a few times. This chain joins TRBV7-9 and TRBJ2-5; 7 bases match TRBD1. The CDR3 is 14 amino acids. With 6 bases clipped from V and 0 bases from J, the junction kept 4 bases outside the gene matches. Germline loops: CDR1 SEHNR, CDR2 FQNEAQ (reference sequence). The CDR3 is CASRSTGNQETQYF. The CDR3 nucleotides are TGTGCCAGCAGGTCGACAGGGAACCAAGAGACCCAGTACTTC.

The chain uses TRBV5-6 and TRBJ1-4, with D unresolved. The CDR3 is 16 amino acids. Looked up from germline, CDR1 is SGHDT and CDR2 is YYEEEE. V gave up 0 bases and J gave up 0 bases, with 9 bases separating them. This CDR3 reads CASSLDGRPTNEKLFF. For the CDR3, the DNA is TGTGCCAGCAGCTTGGATGGCAGACCAACTAATGAAAAACTGTTTTTT.

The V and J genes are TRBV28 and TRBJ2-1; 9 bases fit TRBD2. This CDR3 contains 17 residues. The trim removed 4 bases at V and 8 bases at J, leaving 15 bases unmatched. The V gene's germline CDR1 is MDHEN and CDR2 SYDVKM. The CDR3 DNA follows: TGTGCCAGCAGTTCATCAGCAGCGGGAGGTCTTCTGCATGAGCAGTTCTTC. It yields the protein CASSSSAAGGLLHEQFF.

In DNA, the CDR3 is TGTGCCAGCAGTTCAGTCCGGGGGAGAGTGCACGAGCAGTACTTC. Its protein is CASSSVRGRVHEQYF. V gene TRBV28 combines with J gene TRBJ2-7, with a weak D call TRBD2 (6 bases). V was pared by 4 bases and J by 5 bases, with 18 bases between. The CDR3 totals 15 residues. CDR1 and CDR2 (germline): MDHEN, SYDVKM.

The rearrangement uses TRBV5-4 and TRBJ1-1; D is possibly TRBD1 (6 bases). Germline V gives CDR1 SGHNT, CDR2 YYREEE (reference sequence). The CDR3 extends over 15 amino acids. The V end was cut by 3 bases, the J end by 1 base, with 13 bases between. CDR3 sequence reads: CASSSLQGRNTEAFF. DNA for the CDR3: TGTGCCAGCAGCTCCCTCCAGGGGAGGAACACTGAAGCTTTCTTT.

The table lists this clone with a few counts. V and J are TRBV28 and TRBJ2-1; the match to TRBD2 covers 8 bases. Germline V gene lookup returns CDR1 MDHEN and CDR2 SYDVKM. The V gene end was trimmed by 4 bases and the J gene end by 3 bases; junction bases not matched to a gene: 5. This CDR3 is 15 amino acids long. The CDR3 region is CASSSVLAGYNEQFF. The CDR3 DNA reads TGTGCCAGCAGTTCGGTGCTAGCGGGCTACAATGAGCAGTTCTTC.

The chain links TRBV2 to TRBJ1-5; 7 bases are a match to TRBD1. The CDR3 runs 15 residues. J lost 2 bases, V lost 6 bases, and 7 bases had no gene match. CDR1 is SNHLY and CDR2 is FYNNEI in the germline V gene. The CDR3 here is CASRADRAGNQPQHF. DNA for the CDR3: TGTGCCAGCAGGGCTGACAGGGCTGGCAATCAGCCCCAGCATTTT.

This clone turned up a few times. CDR3: CASSVDPSANVLTF. The CDR3 DNA sequence: TGTGCCAGCAGCGTAGACCCCTCGGCCAACGTCCTGACTTTC. The V gene is TRBV9, the J gene TRBJ2-6; no definite D call. Germline values: CDR1 SGDLS, CDR2 YYNGEE. The CDR3 loop spans 14 amino acids. V gave up 0 bases and J gave up 6 bases, with 7 bases separating them.

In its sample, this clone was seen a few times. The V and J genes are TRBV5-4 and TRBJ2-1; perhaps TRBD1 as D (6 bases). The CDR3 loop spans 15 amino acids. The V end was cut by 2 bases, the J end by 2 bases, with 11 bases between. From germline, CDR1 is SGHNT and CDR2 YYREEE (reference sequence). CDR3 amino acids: CASSLGGRTYNEQFF. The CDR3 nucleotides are TGTGCCAGCAGCTTAGGGGGACGGACCTACAATGAGCAGTTCTTC.

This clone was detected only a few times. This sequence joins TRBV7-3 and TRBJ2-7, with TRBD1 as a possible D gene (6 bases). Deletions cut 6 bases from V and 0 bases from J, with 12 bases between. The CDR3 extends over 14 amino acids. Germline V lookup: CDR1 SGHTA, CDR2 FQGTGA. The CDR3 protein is CASSPGQSSYEQYF. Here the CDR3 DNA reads TGTGCCAGCAGTCCGGGACAAAGCTCCTACGAGCAGTACTTC.

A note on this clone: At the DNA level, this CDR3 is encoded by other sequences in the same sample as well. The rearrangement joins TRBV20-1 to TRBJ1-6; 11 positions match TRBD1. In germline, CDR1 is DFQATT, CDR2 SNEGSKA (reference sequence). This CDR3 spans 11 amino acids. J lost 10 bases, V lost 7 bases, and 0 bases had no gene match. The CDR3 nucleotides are TGCAGTGGGACAGGGGGCTCACCCCTCCACTTT. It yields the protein CSGTGGSPLHF.

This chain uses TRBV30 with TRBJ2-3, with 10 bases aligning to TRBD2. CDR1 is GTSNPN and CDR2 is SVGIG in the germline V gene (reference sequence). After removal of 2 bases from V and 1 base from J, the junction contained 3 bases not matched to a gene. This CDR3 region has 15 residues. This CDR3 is CAWSTGLAGTDTQYF. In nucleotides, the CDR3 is TGTGCCTGGAGTACCGGACTAGCGGGCACAGATACGCAGTATTTT.

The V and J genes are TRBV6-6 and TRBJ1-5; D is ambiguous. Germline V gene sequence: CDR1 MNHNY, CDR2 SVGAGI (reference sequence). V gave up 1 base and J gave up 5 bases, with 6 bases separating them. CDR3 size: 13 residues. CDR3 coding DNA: TGTGCCAGCAGTTACTTCGGCGATCAGCCCCAGCATTTT. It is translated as CASSYFGDQPQHF.

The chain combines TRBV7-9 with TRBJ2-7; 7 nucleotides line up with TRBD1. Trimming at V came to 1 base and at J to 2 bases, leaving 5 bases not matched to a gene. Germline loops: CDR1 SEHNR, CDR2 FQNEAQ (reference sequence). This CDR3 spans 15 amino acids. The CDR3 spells CASSLGRGITYEQYF. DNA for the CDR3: TGTGCCAGCAGCTTAGGCAGGGGGATTACCTACGAGCAGTACTTC.

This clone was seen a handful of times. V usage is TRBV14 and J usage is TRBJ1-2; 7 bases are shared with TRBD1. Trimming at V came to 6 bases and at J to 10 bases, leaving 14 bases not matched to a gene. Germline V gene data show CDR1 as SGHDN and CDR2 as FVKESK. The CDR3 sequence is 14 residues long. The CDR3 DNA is TGTGCCAGCAGGCGACCCGGGACAGCCCTGTTCTACACCTTC. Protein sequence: CASRRPGTALFYTF.